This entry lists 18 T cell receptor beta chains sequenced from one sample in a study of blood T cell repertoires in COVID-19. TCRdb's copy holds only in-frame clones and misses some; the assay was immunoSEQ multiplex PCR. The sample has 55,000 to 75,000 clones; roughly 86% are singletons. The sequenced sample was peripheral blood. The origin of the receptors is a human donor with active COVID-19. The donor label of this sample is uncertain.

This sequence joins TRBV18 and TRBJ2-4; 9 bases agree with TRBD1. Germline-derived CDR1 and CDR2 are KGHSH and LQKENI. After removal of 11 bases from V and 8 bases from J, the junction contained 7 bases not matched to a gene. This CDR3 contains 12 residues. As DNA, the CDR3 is TGTGCCGGCGGACAGGGGTTCGACATTCAGTACTTC. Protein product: CAGGQGFDIQYF.

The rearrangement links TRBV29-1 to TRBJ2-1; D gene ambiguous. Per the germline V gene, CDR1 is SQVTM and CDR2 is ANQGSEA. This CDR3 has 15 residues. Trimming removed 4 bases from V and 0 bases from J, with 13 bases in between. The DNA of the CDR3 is TGCAGCGTTGTGGTGTTTACGAGCTCCTACAATGAGCAGTTCTTC. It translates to CSVVVFTSSYNEQFF.

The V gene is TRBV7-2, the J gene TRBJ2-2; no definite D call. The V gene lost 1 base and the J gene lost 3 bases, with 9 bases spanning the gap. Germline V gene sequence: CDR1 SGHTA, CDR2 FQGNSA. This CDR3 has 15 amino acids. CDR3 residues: CASSLGGGYTGELFF. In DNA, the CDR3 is TGTGCCAGCAGCTTAGGAGGTGGTTACACCGGGGAGCTGTTTTTT.

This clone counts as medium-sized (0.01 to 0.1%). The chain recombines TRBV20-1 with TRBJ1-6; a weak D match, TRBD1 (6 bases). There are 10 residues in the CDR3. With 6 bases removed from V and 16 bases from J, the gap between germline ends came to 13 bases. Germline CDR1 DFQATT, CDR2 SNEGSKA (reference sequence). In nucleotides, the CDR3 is TGCAGTGCCCGAAGGGGGTCTCTCCACTTT. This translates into CSARRGSLHF.

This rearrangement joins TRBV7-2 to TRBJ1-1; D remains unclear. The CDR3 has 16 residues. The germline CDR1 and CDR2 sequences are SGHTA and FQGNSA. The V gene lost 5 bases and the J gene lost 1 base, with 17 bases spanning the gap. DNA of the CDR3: TGTGCCAGCAGCCCCCATCGGGTGTTGGAGAACACTGAAGCTTTCTTT. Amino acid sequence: CASSPHRVLENTEAFF.

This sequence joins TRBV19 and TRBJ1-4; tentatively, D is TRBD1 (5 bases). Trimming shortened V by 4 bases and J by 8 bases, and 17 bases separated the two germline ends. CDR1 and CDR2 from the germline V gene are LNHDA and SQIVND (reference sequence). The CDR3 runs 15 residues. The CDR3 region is CASSTQGIGNEKLFF. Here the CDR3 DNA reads TGTGCCAGTAGTACCCAGGGCATTGGAAACGAAAAACTGTTTTTT.

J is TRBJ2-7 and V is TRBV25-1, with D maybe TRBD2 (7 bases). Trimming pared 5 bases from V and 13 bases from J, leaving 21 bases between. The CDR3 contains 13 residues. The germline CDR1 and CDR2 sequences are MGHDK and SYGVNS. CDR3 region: CASSPTEGGALYF. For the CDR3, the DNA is TGTGCCAGCAGTCCGACTGAGGGGGGGGCCCTATACTTC.

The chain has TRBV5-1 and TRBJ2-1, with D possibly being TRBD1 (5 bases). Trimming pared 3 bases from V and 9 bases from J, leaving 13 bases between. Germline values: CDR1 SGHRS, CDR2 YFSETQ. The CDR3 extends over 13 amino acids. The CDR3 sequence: CASSSQGIGEQFF. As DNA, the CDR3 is TGCGCCAGCAGCTCCCAGGGTATCGGTGAGCAGTTCTTC.

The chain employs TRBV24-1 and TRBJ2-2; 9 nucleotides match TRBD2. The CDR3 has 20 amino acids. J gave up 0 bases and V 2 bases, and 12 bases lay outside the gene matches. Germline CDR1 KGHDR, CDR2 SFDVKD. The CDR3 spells CATSDSFAGGIQPNTGELFF. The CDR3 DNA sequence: TGTGCCACCAGTGATTCCTTCGCGGGAGGGATACAACCGAACACCGGGGAGCTGTTTTTT.

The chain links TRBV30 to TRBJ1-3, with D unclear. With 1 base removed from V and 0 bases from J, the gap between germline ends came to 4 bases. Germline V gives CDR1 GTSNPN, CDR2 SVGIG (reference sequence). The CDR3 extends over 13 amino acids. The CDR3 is CAWSDNSGNTIYF. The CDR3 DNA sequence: TGTGCCTGGAGTGACAACTCTGGAAACACCATATATTTT.

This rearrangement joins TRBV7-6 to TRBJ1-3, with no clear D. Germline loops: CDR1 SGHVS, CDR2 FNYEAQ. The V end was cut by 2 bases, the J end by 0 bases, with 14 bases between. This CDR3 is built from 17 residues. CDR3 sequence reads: CASSLLSGGVSGNTIYF. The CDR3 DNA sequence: TGTGCCAGCAGCTTACTATCCGGCGGGGTCTCTGGAAACACCATATATTTT.

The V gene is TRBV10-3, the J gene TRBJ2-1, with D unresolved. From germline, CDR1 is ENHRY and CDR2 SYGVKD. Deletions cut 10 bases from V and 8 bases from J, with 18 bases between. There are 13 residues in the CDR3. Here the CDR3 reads CATQPSLAHEQFF. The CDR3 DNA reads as TGTGCCACCCAACCCTCACTCGCCCATGAGCAGTTCTTC.

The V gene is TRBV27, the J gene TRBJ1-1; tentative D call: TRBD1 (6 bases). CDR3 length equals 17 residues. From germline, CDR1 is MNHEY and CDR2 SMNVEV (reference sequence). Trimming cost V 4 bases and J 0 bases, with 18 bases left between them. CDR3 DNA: TGTGCCAGCAGTTCCTTCATACTGACAGGAATGAACACTGAAGCTTTCTTT. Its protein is CASSSFILTGMNTEAFF.

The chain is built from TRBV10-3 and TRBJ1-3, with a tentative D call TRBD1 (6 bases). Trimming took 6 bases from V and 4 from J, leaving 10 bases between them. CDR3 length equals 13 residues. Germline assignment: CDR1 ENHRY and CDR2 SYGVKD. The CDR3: CAISPGVGNTIYF. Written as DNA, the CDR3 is TGTGCCATCAGCCCAGGGGTGGGAAACACCATATATTTT.

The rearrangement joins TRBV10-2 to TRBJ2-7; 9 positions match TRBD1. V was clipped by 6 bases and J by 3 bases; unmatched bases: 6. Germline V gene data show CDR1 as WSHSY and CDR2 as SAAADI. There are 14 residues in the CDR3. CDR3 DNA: TGCGCCAGCAGATCACCGGGACAGGGCTACGAGCAGTACTTC. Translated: CASRSPGQGYEQYF.

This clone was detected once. CDR3 protein: CASSLRGTGGTEAFF. In DNA form, the CDR3 reads TGTGCCAGCAGTCTAAGAGGGACAGGGGGAACTGAAGCTTTCTTT. This chain uses TRBV6-2 or TRBV6-3 with TRBJ1-1; 11 positions match TRBD1. Looked up from germline, CDR1 is MNHEY and CDR2 is SVGEGT. V lost 5 bases, J lost 5 bases, and 7 bases stayed unmatched. The CDR3 contains 15 residues.

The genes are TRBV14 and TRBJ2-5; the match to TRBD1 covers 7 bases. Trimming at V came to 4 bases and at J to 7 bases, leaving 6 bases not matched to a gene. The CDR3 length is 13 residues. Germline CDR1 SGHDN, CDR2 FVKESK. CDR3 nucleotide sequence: TGTGCCAGCAGCCCACAGGGGAAGGGGACCCAGTACTTC. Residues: CASSPQGKGTQYF.

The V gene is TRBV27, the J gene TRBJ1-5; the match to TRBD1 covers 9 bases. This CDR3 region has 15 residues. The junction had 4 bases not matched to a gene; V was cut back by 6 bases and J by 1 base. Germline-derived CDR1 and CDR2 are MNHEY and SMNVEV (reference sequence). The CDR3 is CASREQGASNQPQHF. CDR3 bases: TGTGCCAGCAGGGAACAGGGGGCAAGCAATCAGCCCCAGCATTTT.